Below are 8 T cell receptor beta chains sequenced from a single sample in a study of T cell changes during pregnancy in multiple sclerosis. Repertoires were generated with immunoSEQ multiplex PCR, while TCRdb's copy carries only in-frame clones and drops some. This sample has fewer than 100,000 clones, with just over 90% found just once. Material: peripheral blood, obtained after pregnancy. The receptors come from a female donor in good health, enrolled as a control in a pregnancy study.

CDR3 nucleotides: TGTGCCAGCAGCTTAATTTCCATAAGCGCCTGGAACACCGGGGAGCTGTTTTTT. Protein product: CASSLISISAWNTGELFF. V is TRBV7-3 and J is TRBJ2-2; D call uncertain. The germline V gene encodes CDR1 SGHTA and CDR2 FQGTGA. Trimming stripped 1 base from V and 1 base from J, with 16 bases between. The CDR3 contains 18 residues. Supplemented by reference TRBV7-3 and TRBJ2-2, the full variable domain reads GAGVSQTPSNKVTEKGKYVELRCDPISGHTALYWYRQSLGQGPEFLIYFQGTGAADDSGLPNDRFFAVRPEGSVSTLKIQRTERGDSAVYLCASSLISISAWNTGELFFGEGSRLTVL.

The chain combines TRBV29-1 with TRBJ1-2, with no clear D. V was cut by 4 bases and J by 0 bases, with 3 bases left in between. Germline V lookup: CDR1 SQVTM, CDR2 ANQGSEA. The CDR3 covers 11 residues. CDR3 protein: CSVVANYGYTF. CDR3 in DNA: TGCAGCGTTGTAGCTAACTATGGCTACACCTTC.

CDR3 region: CASSPSETGNNEKLFF. In DNA, the CDR3 is TGTGCCAGCTCACCCTCGGAGACAGGGAATAATGAAAAACTGTTTTTT. V usage is TRBV18 and J usage is TRBJ1-4, with 7 positions matching TRBD1. The germline V gene encodes CDR1 KGHSH and CDR2 LQKENI. J gave up 4 bases and V 3 bases, and 8 bases lay outside the gene matches. This CDR3 contains 16 residues.

The chain is built from TRBV7-2 and TRBJ1-2; D is uncertain. The V and J ends lost 1 base and 0 bases respectively, with 6 bases between them. Germline V gene data show CDR1 as SGHTA and CDR2 as FQGNSA. The CDR3 loop spans 14 amino acids. DNA for the CDR3: TGTGCCAGCAGCTTAGGGCCAGCTAACTATGGCTACACCTTC. Translating gives CASSLGPANYGYTF. The full variable domain, completed using reference TRBV7-2 and TRBJ1-2, is GAGVSQSPSNKVTEKGKDVELRCDPISGHTALYWYRQSLGQGLEFLIYFQGNSAPDKSGLPSDRFSAERTGGSVSTLTIQRTQQEDSAVYLCASSLGPANYGYTFGSGTRLTVV.

V and J are TRBV7-8 and TRBJ2-3, with D possibly being TRBD2 (6 bases). Germline lookup yields CDR1 SGHVS and CDR2 FQNEAQ. The CDR3 is made up of 16 amino acids. V dropped 2 bases and J dropped 1 base, with 13 bases sitting between them. The CDR3 nucleotides are TGTGCCAGCAGCTTACTCCCGGGAGAGGGCACAGATACGCAGTATTTT. It yields the protein CASSLLPGEGTDTQYF.

The chain has TRBV5-1 and TRBJ1-3, with no clear D. The CDR3 sequence is 13 residues long. With 6 bases removed from V and 0 bases from J, the gap between germline ends came to 7 bases. Germline V gives CDR1 SGHRS, CDR2 YFSETQ. CDR3 amino acids: CASTSDSGNTIYF. In DNA, the CDR3 is TGCGCCAGCACCAGTGACTCTGGAAACACCATATATTTT.

The chain links TRBV28 to TRBJ2-7, with 9 positions matching TRBD1. Trimming cost V 9 bases and J 1 base; bases outside gene matches: 7. Per the germline V gene, CDR1 is MDHEN and CDR2 is SYDVKM. The CDR3 is 14 amino acids. Written as DNA, the CDR3 is TGTGCCAGTCACCGGGGACAGGGATCCTACGAGCAGTACTTC. Translated, it gives CASHRGQGSYEQYF. Variable domain in full (rest from reference TRBV28 and TRBJ2-7): DVKVTQSSRYLVKRTGEKVFLECVQDMDHENMFWYRQDPGLGLRLIYFSYDVKMKEKGDIPEGYSVSREKKERFSLILESASTNQTSMYLCASHRGQGSYEQYFGPGTRLTVT.

This rearrangement joins TRBV29-1 to TRBJ2-3; the D gene is possibly TRBD1 (5 bases). The CDR3 extends over 11 amino acids. CDR1 is SQVTM and CDR2 is ANQGSEA in the germline V gene. With 5 bases removed from V and 8 bases from J, the gap between germline ends came to 11 bases. CDR3 DNA sequence: TGCAGCGTTCCGTCAAGGGGTACGCAGTATTTT. Protein: CSVPSRGTQYF.